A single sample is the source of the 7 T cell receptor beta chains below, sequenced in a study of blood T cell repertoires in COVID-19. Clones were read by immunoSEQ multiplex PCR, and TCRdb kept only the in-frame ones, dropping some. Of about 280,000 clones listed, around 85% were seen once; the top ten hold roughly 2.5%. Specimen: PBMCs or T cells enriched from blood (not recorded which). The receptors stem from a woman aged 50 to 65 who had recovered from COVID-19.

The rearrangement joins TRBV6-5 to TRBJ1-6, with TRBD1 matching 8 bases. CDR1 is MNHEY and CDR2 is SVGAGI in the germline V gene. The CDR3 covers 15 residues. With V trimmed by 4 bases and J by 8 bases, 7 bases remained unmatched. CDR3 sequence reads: CASSLVRGRDSPLHF. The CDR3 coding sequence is TGTGCCAGCAGTTTGGTCAGGGGGCGGGATTCACCCCTCCACTTT.

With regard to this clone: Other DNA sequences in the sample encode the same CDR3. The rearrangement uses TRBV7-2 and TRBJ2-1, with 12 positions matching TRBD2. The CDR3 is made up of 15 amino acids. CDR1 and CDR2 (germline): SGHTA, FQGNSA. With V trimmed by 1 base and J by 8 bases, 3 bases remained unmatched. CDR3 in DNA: TGTGCCAGCAGCTTAGAGACTAGCGGGAGCCATGAGCAGTTCTTC. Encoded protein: CASSLETSGSHEQFF.

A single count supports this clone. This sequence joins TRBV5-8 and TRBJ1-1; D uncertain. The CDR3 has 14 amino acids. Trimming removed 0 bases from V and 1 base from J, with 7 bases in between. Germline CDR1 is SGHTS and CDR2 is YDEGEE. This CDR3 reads CASSLGTWNTEAFF. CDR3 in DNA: TGTGCCAGCAGCTTGGGTACTTGGAACACTGAAGCTTTCTTT.

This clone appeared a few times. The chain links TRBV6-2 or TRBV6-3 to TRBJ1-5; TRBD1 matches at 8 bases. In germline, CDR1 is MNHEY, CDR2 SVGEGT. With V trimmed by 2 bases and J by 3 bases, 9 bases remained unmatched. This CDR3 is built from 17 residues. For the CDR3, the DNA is TGTGCCAGCAGTTACCCAGTCGACAGGGGCGTCAATCAGCCCCAGCATTTT. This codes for CASSYPVDRGVNQPQHF.

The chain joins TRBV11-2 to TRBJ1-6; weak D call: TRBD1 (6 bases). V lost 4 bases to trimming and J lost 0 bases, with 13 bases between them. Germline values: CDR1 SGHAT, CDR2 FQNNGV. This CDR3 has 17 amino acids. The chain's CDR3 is CASSSGQISSYNSPLHF. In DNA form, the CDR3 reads TGTGCCAGCAGCTCCGGACAGATAAGCTCCTATAATTCACCCCTCCACTTT.

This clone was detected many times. CDR3 region: CATSDLNRGDVGELFF. The CDR3 DNA reads TGTGCCACCAGTGATTTGAACAGGGGGGACGTCGGGGAGCTGTTTTTT. The rearrangement links TRBV24-1 to TRBJ2-2; TRBD1 agrees at 8 bases. Germline assignment: CDR1 KGHDR and CDR2 SFDVKD. This CDR3 has 16 amino acids. V dropped 0 bases and J dropped 7; count of bases not matched to a gene: 6.

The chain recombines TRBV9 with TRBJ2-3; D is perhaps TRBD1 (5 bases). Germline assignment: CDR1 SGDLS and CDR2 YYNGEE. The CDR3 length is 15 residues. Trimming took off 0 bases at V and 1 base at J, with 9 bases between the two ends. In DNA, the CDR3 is TGTGCCAGCAGCGTAGAGGGGTGGGGCACAGATACGCAGTATTTT. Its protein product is CASSVEGWGTDTQYF. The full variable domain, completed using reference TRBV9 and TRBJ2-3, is DSGVTQTPKHLITATGQRVTLRCSPRSGDLSVYWYQQSLDQGLQFLIQYYNGEERAKGNILERFSAQQFPDLHSELNLSSLELGDSALYFCASSVEGWGTDTQYFGPGTRLTVL.